Listed below are T cell receptor beta chains from one sample, sequenced in a study of control samples from healthy donors and cancer patients. TCRdb's copy holds only in-frame clones and misses some; the assay was immunoSEQ multiplex PCR. The sample shows roughly 120,000 clones, about 88% of them seen only once. Sample: blood. Receptor source: a man aged 50-59 years in good health. Each CDR3 is given with its conserved first and last residue.

v_gene	j_gene	CDR3aa
TRBV19	TRBJ1-2	CASSRGEINYGYTF
TRBV20-1	TRBJ2-7	CSASDRGGYEQYF
TRBV6-5	TRBJ2-7	CASSYSTGGEQYF
TRBV7-9	TRBJ1-3	CASSPRGKETIYF
TRBV20-1	TRBJ1-1	CSASGQVYLPMNTEAFF
TRBV19	TRBJ1-5	CASSIDAQIASYSNQPQHF
TRBV4-1	TRBJ2-7	CASSPGTDYEQYF
TRBV5-1	TRBJ1-1	CASSRGTTNTEAFF
TRBV5-1	TRBJ1-2	CASSPLKKGAYGYTF
TRBV13	TRBJ2-7	CASSFGRLSYEQYF
TRBV20-1	TRBJ1-1	CSAKGREAFF
TRBV28	TRBJ2-7	CASSLGGYKSPHEQYF
TRBV7-9	TRBJ2-5	CASSLAAEETQYF
TRBV28	TRBJ1-4	CASADPNEKLFF
TRBV9	TRBJ1-5	CASSSWGGQPQHF
TRBV10-1	TRBJ2-2	CASGQLNTGELFF
TRBV25-1	TRBJ2-1	CASQRAGIDNEQFF
TRBV4-1	TRBJ2-5	CASSHPQGSEETQYF
TRBV7-8	TRBJ2-2	CASSLVGLSEGTGELFF
TRBV12-5	TRBJ2-7	CASGDRAPSEQYF
TRBV30	TRBJ1-1	CAWSVRQGDLEAFF
TRBV11-3	TRBJ1-1	CASSPLRGALNTEAFF
TRBV14	TRBJ2-3	CASSHNSADTQYF
TRBV2	TRBJ1-2	CASRAQGANYGYTF
TRBV11-2	TRBJ2-7	CASSLYSDPGAYEQYF
TRBV10-3	TRBJ2-3	CAISDDARGRIDTQYF
TRBV27	TRBJ1-2	CASSPVGPKWGYTF
TRBV5-6	TRBJ2-3	CASSLERGLQTDTQYF
TRBV7-9	TRBJ1-1	CASSLKAGLVSEAFF
TRBV15	TRBJ1-5	CATSRGVSNQPQHF
TRBV18	TRBJ1-6	CASSPPSKDSYNSPLHF
TRBV28	TRBJ2-7	CASSSAWGEGYEQYF
TRBV6-2/TRBV6-3	TRBJ1-1	CASTPTGMNTEAFF
TRBV9	TRBJ2-2	CASRPTGTGELFF
TRBV7-3	TRBJ2-1	CASSLRGTTDYNEQFF
TRBV30	TRBJ2-1	CAWSALGNEQFF
TRBV10-1	TRBJ1-3	CASSESGDTIYF
TRBV7-8	TRBJ2-1	CASSLGRRGEFF
TRBV2	TRBJ2-7	CASRSGTGSSYEQYF
TRBV19	TRBJ1-5	CASSRAGPPPNQPQHF
TRBV5-1	TRBJ2-3	CASSLAGTDTQYF
TRBV9	TRBJ1-6	CASTLGQYDSPLHF
TRBV5-1	TRBJ2-2	CASSPGTLNTGELFF